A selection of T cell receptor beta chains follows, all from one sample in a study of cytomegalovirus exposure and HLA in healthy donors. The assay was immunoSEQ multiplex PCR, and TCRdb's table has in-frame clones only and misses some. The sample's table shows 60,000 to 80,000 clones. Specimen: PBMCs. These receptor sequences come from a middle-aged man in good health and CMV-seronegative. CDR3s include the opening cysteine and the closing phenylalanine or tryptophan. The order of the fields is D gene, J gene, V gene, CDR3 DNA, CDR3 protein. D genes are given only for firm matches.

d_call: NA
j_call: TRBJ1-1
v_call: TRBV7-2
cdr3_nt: TGTGCCAGCAGCCGCGACTCACGGACTGAAGCTTTCTTT
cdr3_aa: CASSRDSRTEAFF

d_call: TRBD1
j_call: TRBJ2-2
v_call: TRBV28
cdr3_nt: TGTGCCAGCAGATACCCAGGGGGAATCGGGGAGCTGTTTTTT
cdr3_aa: CASRYPGGIGELFF

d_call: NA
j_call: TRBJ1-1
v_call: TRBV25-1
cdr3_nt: TGTGCCAGCAGTGAACGCAGGGTCGGTGGGAACACTGAAGCTTTCTTT
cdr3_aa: CASSERRVGGNTEAFF

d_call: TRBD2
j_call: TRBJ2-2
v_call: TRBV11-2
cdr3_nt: TGTGCCAGCAGCCCTCACACTAGCGGGAACACCGGGGAGCTGTTTTTT
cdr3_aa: CASSPHTSGNTGELFF

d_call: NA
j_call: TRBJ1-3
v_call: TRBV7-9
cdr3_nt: TGTGCCAGCAGCTCGGGGATCTCTGGAAACACCATATATTTT
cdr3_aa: CASSSGISGNTIYF

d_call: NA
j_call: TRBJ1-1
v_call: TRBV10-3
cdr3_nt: TGTGCCATCAGTCTAGGATCTGACACTGAAGCTTTCTTT
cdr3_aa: CAISLGSDTEAFF

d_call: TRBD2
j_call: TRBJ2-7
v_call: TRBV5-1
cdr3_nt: TGCGCCAGCAGCTTGGACCGAGCGGGGGTTGAGCAGTACTTC
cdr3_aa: CASSLDRAGVEQYF

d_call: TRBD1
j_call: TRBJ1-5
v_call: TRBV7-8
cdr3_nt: TGTGCCAGCAGCTCTAGAGACTTGGGCAGGGGGCGCACAAGGGGCAATCAGCCCCAGCATTTT
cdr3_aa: CASSSRDLGRGRTRGNQPQHF

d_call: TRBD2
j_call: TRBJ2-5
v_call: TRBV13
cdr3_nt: TGTGCCAGCATCCAACTAGCGGGGGGGCAGCAGACCCAGTACTTC
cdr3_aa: CASIQLAGGQQTQYF

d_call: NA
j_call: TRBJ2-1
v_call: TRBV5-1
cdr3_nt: TGCGCCAGCAGCTTGATTTCGTCGGGGAGCCTCGGCTACAATGAGCAGTTCTTC
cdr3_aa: CASSLISSGSLGYNEQFF

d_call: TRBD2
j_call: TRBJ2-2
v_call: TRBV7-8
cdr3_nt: TGTGCCAGCAGCCGGGACTATCTATGGGGGGAGCTGTTTTTT
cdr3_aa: CASSRDYLWGELFF

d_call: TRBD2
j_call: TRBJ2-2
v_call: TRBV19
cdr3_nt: TGTGCCAGTAGCCCGGGACTAGCGGGGGACTCGGGGGAGCTGTTTTTT
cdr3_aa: CASSPGLAGDSGELFF

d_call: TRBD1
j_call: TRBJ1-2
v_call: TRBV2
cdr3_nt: TGTGCCAGCAGCCGGGACAGGGGTGACTATGGCTACACCTTC
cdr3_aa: CASSRDRGDYGYTF

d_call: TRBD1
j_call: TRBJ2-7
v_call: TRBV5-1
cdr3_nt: TGCGCCAGCAGACGGGACAGTACCTACGAGCAGTACTTC
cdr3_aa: CASRRDSTYEQYF

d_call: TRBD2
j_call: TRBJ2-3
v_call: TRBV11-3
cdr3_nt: TGTGCCAGCAGCTCGACTAGCCAGCGAGATACGCAGTATTTT
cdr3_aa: CASSSTSQRDTQYF

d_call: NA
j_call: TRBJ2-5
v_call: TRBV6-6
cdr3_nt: TGTGCCAGCAGTTACAGGGGAAGGGGTCAAGAGACCCAGTACTTC
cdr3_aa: CASSYRGRGQETQYF

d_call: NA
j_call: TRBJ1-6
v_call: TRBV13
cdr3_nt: TGTGCCAGCAGCTCTCTTGAGGCCGCAAGCTACTATTCACCCCTCCACTTT
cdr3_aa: CASSSLEAASYYSPLHF

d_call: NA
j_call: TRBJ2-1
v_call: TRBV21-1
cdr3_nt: TGTGCCAGCAGCAATAGTAGGCTAGCGGGAGTAAATGAGCAGTTCTTC
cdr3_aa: CASSNSRLAGVNEQFF

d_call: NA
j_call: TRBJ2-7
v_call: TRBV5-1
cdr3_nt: TGCGCCAGCAGCTTGGAACAGAGTACCAACGAGCAGTACTTC
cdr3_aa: CASSLEQSTNEQYF

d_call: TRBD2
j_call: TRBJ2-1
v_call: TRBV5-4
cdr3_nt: TGTGCCAGCAGCTTTGCCGGAGCGGGGGTCTACAATGAGCAGTTCTTC
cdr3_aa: CASSFAGAGVYNEQFF

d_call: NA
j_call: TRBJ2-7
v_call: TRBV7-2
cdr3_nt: TGTGCCAGCAGCACAGACCGCTCCTACGAGCAGTACTTC
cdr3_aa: CASSTDRSYEQYF

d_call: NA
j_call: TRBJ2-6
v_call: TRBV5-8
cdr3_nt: TGTGCCAGCAGCTTCCCCACTGGGGCCAACGTCCTGACTTTC
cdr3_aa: CASSFPTGANVLTF

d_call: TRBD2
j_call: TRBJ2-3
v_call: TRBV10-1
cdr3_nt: TGCGCCAGCAGTGAAGGAGGACTAGCGTATCAAGATACGCAGTATTTT
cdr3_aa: CASSEGGLAYQDTQYF

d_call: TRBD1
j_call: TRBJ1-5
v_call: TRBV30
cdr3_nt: TGTGCCTGGAGCGCCGGACAGGGGATCAATCAGCCCCAGCATTTT
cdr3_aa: CAWSAGQGINQPQHF

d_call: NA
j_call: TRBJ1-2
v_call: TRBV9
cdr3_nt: TGTGCCAGCAGCGTGGGGAGTGGATCTAACTATGGCTACACCTTC
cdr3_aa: CASSVGSGSNYGYTF

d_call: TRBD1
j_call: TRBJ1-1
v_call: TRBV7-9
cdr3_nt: TGTGCCAGCAGCTCCCCCGAGGACAGGGGGAACACTGAAGCTTTCTTT
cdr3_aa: CASSSPEDRGNTEAFF

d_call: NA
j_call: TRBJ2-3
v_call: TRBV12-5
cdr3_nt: TGTGCTAGTGGCACCACAGGGTGGGCAGATACGCAGTATTTT
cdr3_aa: CASGTTGWADTQYF

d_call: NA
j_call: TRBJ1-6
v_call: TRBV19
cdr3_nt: TGTGCCAGTAGTATAGGTGGAAGGCCGGGTTCACCCCTCCACTTT
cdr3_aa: CASSIGGRPGSPLHF

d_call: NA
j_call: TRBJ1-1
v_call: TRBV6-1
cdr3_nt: TGTGCCAGCAATCGACTGGGCACTGAAGCTTTCTTT
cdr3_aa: CASNRLGTEAFF

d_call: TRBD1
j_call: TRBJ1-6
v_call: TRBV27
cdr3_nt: TGTGCCAGCAGTTTTGGACAGGGCAATAATTCACCCCTCCACTTT
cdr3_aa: CASSFGQGNNSPLHF

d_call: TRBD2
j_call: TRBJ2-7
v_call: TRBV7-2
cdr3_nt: TGTGCCAGCAGCCCCTCTGGACTAGCCTCCTACGAGCAGTACTTC
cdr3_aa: CASSPSGLASYEQYF

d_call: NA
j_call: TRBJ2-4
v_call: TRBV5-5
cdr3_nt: TGTGCCAGCAGCCTTCGGGGCGGGGATGAGGTCAAAAACATTCAGTACTTC
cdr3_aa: CASSLRGGDEVKNIQYF

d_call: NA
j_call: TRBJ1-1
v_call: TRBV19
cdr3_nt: TGTGCCAGTAGTTTCTTGACAGGGAACACTGAAGCTTTCTTT
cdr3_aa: CASSFLTGNTEAFF

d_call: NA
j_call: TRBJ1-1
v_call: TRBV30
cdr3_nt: TGTGCCTGGAATCATAAGGGGTTAAGTGAAGCTTTCTTT
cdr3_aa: CAWNHKGLSEAFF

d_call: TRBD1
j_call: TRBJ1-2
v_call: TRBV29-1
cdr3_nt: TGCAGCGTCAACCGGGACAGCGAAATTAACTATGGCTACACCTTC
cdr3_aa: CSVNRDSEINYGYTF

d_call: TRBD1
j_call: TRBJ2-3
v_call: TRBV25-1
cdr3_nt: TGTGCCAGCAGTGGAAACAGGGGGCCGGCGGATACGCAGTATTTT
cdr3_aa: CASSGNRGPADTQYF

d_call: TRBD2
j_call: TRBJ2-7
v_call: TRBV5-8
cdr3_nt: TGTGCCAGCAGCTTGGCTAGCGGGACGGGCGCCTACGAGCAGTACTTC
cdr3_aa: CASSLASGTGAYEQYF